Below, 13 T cell receptor beta chains from the same sample are listed, as sequenced in a study of blood T cell repertoires in COVID-19. The table came from immunoSEQ multiplex PCR; TCRdb's copy has only in-frame clones and leaves some out. The sample includes some 100,000 clones, roughly 92% of them seen just once. Sequenced material: peripheral blood. All receptors derive from a man aged 65 to 85 with acute or convalescent COVID-19.

This chain joins TRBV14 and TRBJ1-6; D gene uncertain. This CDR3 region has 13 residues. In germline, CDR1 is SGHDN, CDR2 FVKESK. V lost 3 bases to trimming and J lost 9 bases, with 9 bases between them. As DNA, the CDR3 is TGTGCCAGCAGCCAGACACCTATTTCACCCCTCCACTTT. This sequence encodes CASSQTPISPLHF.

The CDR3 DNA is TGTGCCAGCAGTTCCCGGGGACTAGCGGGAGTAAAGACCCAGTACTTC. It encodes CASSSRGLAGVKTQYF. V is TRBV28 and J is TRBJ2-5; 14 bases fit TRBD2. From germline, CDR1 is MDHEN and CDR2 SYDVKM. V was pared by 4 bases and J by 6 bases, with 7 bases of the junction left unmatched. The CDR3 consists of 16 residues. Filled out from reference TRBV28 and TRBJ2-5, the complete variable domain reads DVKVTQSSRYLVKRTGEKVFLECVQDMDHENMFWYRQDPGLGLRLIYFSYDVKMKEKGDIPEGYSVSREKKERFSLILESASTNQTSMYLCASSSRGLAGVKTQYFGPGTRLLVL.

The rearrangement links TRBV5-1 to TRBJ2-3; D call uncertain. CDR3 length equals 15 residues. V lost 2 bases and J 0 bases, leaving 10 bases between the germline ends. Germline values: CDR1 SGHRS, CDR2 YFSETQ. The CDR3, as DNA: TGCGCCAGCAGCTTACGACTCGACAGCACAGATACGCAGTATTTT. As protein: CASSLRLDSTDTQYF.

The chain links TRBV10-3 to TRBJ1-2; D is undetermined. CDR1 and CDR2 from the germline V gene are ENHRY and SYGVKD. V gave up 3 bases and J gave up 4 bases, with 6 bases separating them. There are 12 residues in the CDR3. The CDR3 bases are TGTGCCATCAGTGAAGACATCTATGGCTACACCTTC. Translating gives CAISEDIYGYTF.

The V gene is TRBV6-2 or TRBV6-3, the J gene TRBJ2-1, with D possibly TRBD1 on 5 matching bases. The CDR3 is 13 residues long. Germline loops: CDR1 MNHEY, CDR2 SVGEGT. The germline V and J ends were trimmed by 2 bases and 3 bases, with 5 bases remaining between them. The CDR3 here is CASSYQGYNEQFF. As DNA, the CDR3 is TGTGCCAGCAGTTACCAGGGCTACAATGAGCAGTTCTTC.

The rearrangement joins TRBV6-5 to TRBJ1-4, with 7 bases aligning to TRBD1. The ends lost 6 bases at V and 0 bases at J; junction bases unmatched: 4. Germline V gene lookup returns CDR1 MNHEY and CDR2 SVGAGI. The CDR3 has 15 amino acids. For the CDR3, the DNA is TGTGCCAGCAGATTGGGACAGACAACTAATGAAAAACTGTTTTTT. As protein: CASRLGQTTNEKLFF.

This CDR3 reads CASLRQGVEKLFF. Written as DNA, the CDR3 is TGTGCCAGCTTAAGACAGGGAGTAGAAAAACTGTTTTTT. This sequence joins TRBV6-5 and TRBJ1-4; 7 bases line up with TRBD1. The CDR3 runs 13 residues. Trimming cost V 8 bases and J 8 bases; bases outside gene matches: 8. Germline loops: CDR1 MNHEY, CDR2 SVGAGI.

This clone was seen a single time. The chain joins TRBV7-6 to TRBJ2-6; D gene unclear. This CDR3 region has 16 residues. Germline CDR1 reads SGHVS; CDR2 reads FNYEAQ. Trimming pared 1 base from V and 1 base from J, leaving 8 bases between. The CDR3 sequence: CASSLVPLSGANVLTF. The CDR3 DNA follows: TGTGCCAGCAGCTTAGTCCCTCTATCTGGGGCCAACGTCCTGACTTTC.

The rearrangement links TRBV7-9 to TRBJ1-5; 7 bases map to TRBD1. The CDR3 runs to 15 residues. V shed 4 bases, J shed 2 bases, and the junction held 5 bases outside the gene matches. Germline CDR1 reads SEHNR; CDR2 reads FQNEAQ (reference sequence). CDR3 sequence reads: CASSSDRWGNQPQHF. Written as DNA, the CDR3 is TGTGCCAGCAGCTCGGACAGGTGGGGCAATCAGCCCCAGCATTTT.

This sequence joins TRBV7-3 and TRBJ2-1; 9 bases match TRBD2. The CDR3 has 15 residues. Trimming removed 5 bases from V and 2 bases from J; junction bases left unmatched: 4. Germline assignment: CDR1 SGHTA and CDR2 FQGTGA. The CDR3 nucleotides read TGTGCCAGCAGCCCTAGCGGGACCGCCTACAATGAGCAGTTCTTC. It translates to CASSPSGTAYNEQFF.

Only one count was recorded for this clone. The chain has TRBV2 and TRBJ1-5; 9 positions agree with TRBD1. The CDR3 extends over 15 amino acids. Per germline, CDR1 SNHLY and CDR2 FYNNEI. Trimming took 6 bases from V and 9 from J; bases not matched to a gene: 12. The CDR3 DNA reads TGTGCCAGCAGCGAAAGGGGACAGGGTCTTCGGCCCCAGCATTTT. Translated, it gives CASSERGQGLRPQHF.

The chain couples TRBV11-2 to TRBJ2-7; 9 bases are a match to TRBD2. There are 16 residues in the CDR3. Per the germline V gene, CDR1 is SGHAT and CDR2 is FQNNGV. J was trimmed by 4 bases and V by 1 base; bases with no gene match: 8. The CDR3 protein is CASSLVGGRAPYEQYF. CDR3 nucleotides: TGTGCCAGCAGCTTAGTTGGCGGGAGGGCGCCGTACGAGCAGTACTTC.

V usage is TRBV18 and J usage is TRBJ1-2; D gene unclear. Germline V CDR1 and CDR2: KGHSH, LQKENI. Trimming took off 3 bases at V and 1 base at J, with 9 bases between the two ends. The CDR3 covers 14 residues. CDR3 bases: TGTGCCAGCTCACCGCAGTACAGTAACTATGGCTACACCTTC. Translating gives CASSPQYSNYGYTF.